The 5 T cell receptor beta chains presented below share a single source sample, sequenced in a study of shared clonotypes between healthy human individuals (dated by TCRdb to 2018 to 2020). The library was built by means of the immunoSEQ multiplex PCR assay. The table comes from immuneACCESS by way of TCRdb, which keeps in-frame sequences with V and J called. Part of the clones is missing from these tables; in studies checked, under half for an unresolved V gene and the rest for unknown reasons. Counted in this sample were about 1.5 million clones; around 95% of them appeared once. The top ten clones comprise approximately 1.2% of the sample. The sample comprised naive CD4+ T cells sorted from blood. The sample's cell subset or site label is to be understood as: CD45RA+ positively selected. These receptors came from a man aged 25-40 years in good health.

The chain is built from TRBV9 and TRBJ2-7; no clear D. This CDR3 contains 14 residues. V lost 1 base and J 3 bases, leaving 11 bases between the germline ends. The germline V gene has CDR1 SGDLS and CDR2 YYNGEE. In DNA form, the CDR3 reads TGTGCCAGCAGCGTAACACCGGCCAGCTACGAGCAGTACTTC. Translating gives CASSVTPASYEQYF.

The J gene is TRBJ2-3, the V gene TRBV29-1, with D hard to call. With 6 bases removed from V and 5 bases from J, the gap between germline ends came to 15 bases. Germline V gene sequence: CDR1 SQVTM, CDR2 ANQGSEA. The CDR3 sequence is 13 residues long. The CDR3 is CSVSHKRGDTQYF. As DNA, the CDR3 is TGCAGCGTCTCACACAAAAGAGGAGATACGCAGTATTTT.

The chain recombines TRBV2 with TRBJ1-1; 7 bases match TRBD1. Germline V gives CDR1 SNHLY, CDR2 FYNNEI. The V and J ends lost 9 bases and 4 bases, in that order; junction bases with no gene match: 8. This CDR3 has 13 amino acids. The DNA of the CDR3 is TGTGCCAGTGGTCAGGGGGGCGTCACTGAAGCTTTCTTT. Translating gives CASGQGGVTEAFF.

The V and J genes are TRBV11-2 and TRBJ2-7; the D is unclear. Germline-derived CDR1 and CDR2 are SGHAT and FQNNGV. V lost 1 base and J 5 bases, leaving 15 bases between the germline ends. This CDR3 spans 15 amino acids. The CDR3 region has the DNA TGTGCCAGCAGCTTAGGCCCCGGGCCCAACCACGAGCAGTACTTC. Translating gives CASSLGPGPNHEQYF.

The chain joins TRBV7-2 to TRBJ1-4; tentative D call: TRBD1 (5 bases). Trimming took off 1 base at V and 8 bases at J, with 11 bases between the two ends. This CDR3 region has 14 residues. Germline CDR1 is SGHTA and CDR2 is FQGNSA. The CDR3 here is CASSLGGRPEKLFF. CDR3 DNA sequence: TGTGCCAGCAGCTTAGGGGGCAGGCCAGAAAAACTGTTTTTT.